The 26 T cell receptor beta chains listed next were all sequenced from one sample in a study of shared clonotypes between healthy human individuals. Data came from immunoSEQ multiplex PCR; TCRdb stores just in-frame clones and leaves some out. The sample holds over 700,000 clones, over 55% seen once. The sequenced material came from memory CD4+ T cells sorted from blood. As to subset: CD45RA-negative fraction. The receptors come from a woman aged 25 to 39 in good health.

This sequence joins TRBV19 and TRBJ2-7; 8 bases match TRBD2. Germline assignment: CDR1 LNHDA and CDR2 SQIVND (reference sequence). The CDR3 contains 14 residues. Germline trimming cut 5 bases from V and 4 bases from J; bases unmatched to any gene: 7. This chain's CDR3 is CASSPQRESYEQYF. CDR3 DNA: TGTGCCAGTAGTCCCCAGCGGGAGTCGTACGAGCAGTACTTC.

The V gene is TRBV2, the J gene TRBJ1-2; 8 bases are a match to TRBD1. Germline-derived CDR1 and CDR2 are SNHLY and FYNNEI. There are 13 residues in the CDR3. After removal of 5 bases from V and 8 bases from J, the junction contained 7 bases not matched to a gene. CDR3 DNA sequence: TGTGCCAGCAGTAGACGGACAGGGAGCGGCTACACCTTC. The encoded protein is CASSRRTGSGYTF.

The sample holds many counts of this clone. The V and J genes are TRBV29-1 and TRBJ2-7; D is unresolved. CDR1 and CDR2 from the germline V gene are SQVTM and ANQGSEA. Trimming left V 7 bases short and J 6 bases short, with 16 bases between. This CDR3 is 12 amino acids long. CDR3: CSGSTSSGEQYF. The CDR3 bases are TGCAGCGGCTCGACAAGTTCGGGCGAGCAGTACTTC.

The rearrangement uses TRBV5-1 and TRBJ2-2, with 8 nucleotides matching TRBD1. V was clipped by 2 bases and J by 5 bases; unmatched bases: 5. The germline gives CDR1 SGHRS, CDR2 YFSETQ. This CDR3 is built from 15 residues. Here the CDR3 DNA reads TGCGCCAGCAGCTTCCAGGGGGCGGAAACCGGGGAGCTGTTTTTT. This sequence encodes CASSFQGAETGELFF.

The chain carries TRBV28 and TRBJ2-3; TRBD2 is a possible D gene (6 bases). Germline CDR1 MDHEN, CDR2 SYDVKM. Deletions cut 5 bases from V and 3 bases from J, with 15 bases between. The CDR3 has 15 residues. The CDR3 loop reads CASSPRRAATDTQYF. Written as DNA, the CDR3 is TGTGCCAGCAGTCCCAGGAGGGCAGCGACAGATACGCAGTATTTT.

Concerning this clone itself: The same CDR3 arises from other DNA sequences in this sample as well. The chain employs TRBV5-1 and TRBJ2-1; TRBD2 agrees at 7 bases. Losses at the gene ends were 3 bases for V and 7 bases for J; bases not matched to a gene: 7. CDR3 length: 14 residues. CDR1 is SGHRS and CDR2 is YFSETQ in the germline V gene. The CDR3 sequence: CASSWAGARNEQFF. The CDR3 DNA is TGCGCCAGCAGCTGGGCGGGAGCAAGGAATGAGCAGTTCTTC.

The chain carries TRBV19 and TRBJ2-1; no reliable D call. This CDR3 is 14 amino acids long. Trimming removed 8 bases at V and 0 bases at J, with 11 bases between. Looked up from germline, CDR1 is LNHDA and CDR2 is SQIVND (reference sequence). CDR3 sequence reads: CASGGSSSYNEQFF. The DNA for the CDR3 is TGTGCCAGTGGCGGTTCAAGCTCCTACAATGAGCAGTTCTTC.

The J gene is TRBJ2-7, the V gene TRBV7-4, with 9 bases identical to TRBD1. The CDR3 loop spans 16 amino acids. The germline V gene has CDR1 SGHVT and CDR2 SQSDAQ. V shed 4 bases, J shed 2 bases, and the junction held 9 bases outside the gene matches. The CDR3 DNA reads TGTGCCAGCAGCTCAATCCTGACAGGGGGTACCTACGAGCAGTACTTC. Translating it yields CASSSILTGGTYEQYF. The full variable domain, with the rest looked up from reference TRBV7-4 and TRBJ2-7, is GAGVSQSPRYKVAKRGRDVALRCDSISGHVTLYWYRQTLGQGSEVLTYSQSDAQRDKSGRPSGRFSAERPERSVSTLKIQRTEQGDSAVYLCASSSILTGGTYEQYFGPGTRLTVT.

The rearrangement links TRBV30 to TRBJ1-1; D remains unclear. V was pared by 3 bases and J by 1 base, with 27 bases between. Germline V gene sequence: CDR1 GTSNPN, CDR2 SVGIG (reference sequence). This CDR3 has 19 amino acids. Written as DNA, the CDR3 is TGTGCCTGGAGCAAGTCTTATCTCATATCGATGGACGGGAACACTGAAGCTTTCTTT. It encodes CAWSKSYLISMDGNTEAFF.

The V and J genes are TRBV15 and TRBJ2-1; D unresolved. CDR1 is LNHNV, CDR2 YYDKDF, per germline (reference sequence). Trimming removed 0 bases from V and 8 bases from J, with 14 bases in between. This CDR3 region has 15 residues. CDR3 sequence (DNA): TGTGCCACCAGCAGAGACCGGGCAGGTCTCGATGAGCAGTTCTTC. This codes for CATSRDRAGLDEQFF.

The gene calls are TRBV6-6 and TRBJ1-3; TRBD1 matches 7 bases. CDR3 length equals 16 residues. With 6 bases clipped from V and 0 bases from J, the junction kept 8 bases outside the gene matches. In germline, CDR1 is MNHNY, CDR2 SVGAGI (reference sequence). Here the CDR3 DNA reads TGTGCCAGCAGAAACAAGGGACAGTACTCTGGAAACACCATATATTTT. Its protein product is CASRNKGQYSGNTIYF.

The V call is TRBV7-2, the J call TRBJ2-3; D gene uncertain. The V end lost 2 bases, the J end lost 2 bases, and 11 bases lay between the germline ends. The CDR3 loop spans 15 amino acids. Germline V CDR1 and CDR2: SGHTA, FQGNSA. For the CDR3, the DNA is TGTGCCAGCAGCTTATACCTTCCCGACACAGATACGCAGTATTTT. Translation: CASSLYLPDTDTQYF.

The J gene is TRBJ2-2, the V gene TRBV19; D possibly corresponds to TRBD1 (5 bases). Germline CDR1 and CDR2: LNHDA and SQIVND (reference sequence). CDR3 length equals 16 residues. Trimming shortened V by 6 bases and J by 0 bases, and 14 bases separated the two germline ends. CDR3 DNA: TGTGCCAGTAGACCCGAAACAGGTGCGAACACCGGGGAGCTGTTTTTT. Its protein product is CASRPETGANTGELFF.

J is TRBJ2-1 and V is TRBV2; D remains ambiguous. The CDR3 runs to 12 residues. V gave up 11 bases and J gave up 0 bases, with 8 bases separating them. CDR1 is SNHLY, CDR2 FYNNEI, per germline. CDR3 nucleotides: TGTGCCGGCGGACCCTCCTACAATGAGCAGTTCTTC. Encoded protein: CAGGPSYNEQFF.

There are a few counts of this clone. The chain recombines TRBV2 with TRBJ2-6, with TRBD2 as a possible D gene (5 bases). Germline V gives CDR1 SNHLY, CDR2 FYNNEI. CDR3 length equals 14 residues. Deletions cut 3 bases from V and 3 bases from J, with 6 bases between. Here the CDR3 DNA reads TGTGCCAGCAGTGAGAGGGTTGGGGCCAACGTCCTGACTTTC. This translates into CASSERVGANVLTF.

This clone has a single count. The chain uses TRBV30 and TRBJ1-5; D call uncertain. This CDR3 comprises 12 residues. The ends were cut back, 0 bases at V and 10 bases at J, with 10 bases in the middle. The germline V gene has CDR1 GTSNPN and CDR2 SVGIG (reference sequence). The CDR3 DNA reads TGTGCCTGGAGTGTTTCGCAGGCCCCCCAGCATTTT. Protein sequence: CAWSVSQAPQHF.

V is TRBV9 and J is TRBJ2-3; 7 nucleotides match TRBD2. The CDR3 sequence is 15 residues long. The germline gives CDR1 SGDLS, CDR2 YYNGEE. J lost 1 base, V lost 1 base, and 3 bases had no gene match. The CDR3 sequence is CASSVRAGGTDTQYF. DNA of the CDR3: TGTGCCAGCAGCGTAAGGGCGGGAGGCACAGATACGCAGTATTTT.

This clone has only a few counts. The chain is built from TRBV28 and TRBJ1-1; D remains ambiguous. Germline V gene lookup returns CDR1 MDHEN and CDR2 SYDVKM. The CDR3 spans 11 residues. Trimming shortened V by 8 bases and J by 5 bases, and 9 bases separated the two germline ends. The DNA for the CDR3 is TGTGCCAGCCTTTCTGGAACTGAAGCTTTCTTT. Translated, it gives CASLSGTEAFF.

The chain is built from TRBV11-2 and TRBJ2-7; the D is unclear. Germline CDR1 and CDR2: SGHAT and FQNNGV. The CDR3 spans 14 residues. V lost 3 bases and J 5 bases, leaving 14 bases between the germline ends. CDR3 residues: CASSFGQSWDEQYF. The DNA of the CDR3 is TGTGCCAGCAGCTTCGGTCAGTCGTGGGACGAGCAGTACTTC.

This clone has only one observation. This chain links TRBV19 with TRBJ2-4; 7 bases fit TRBD2. The V segment lost 1 base and the J segment 10 bases; nucleotides outside the gene matches: 7. The CDR3 length is 14 residues. Germline CDR1 and CDR2: LNHDA and SQIVND (reference sequence). CDR3 region: CASSIGIPGGIQYF. CDR3 bases: TGTGCCAGTAGTATAGGTATCCCGGGAGGAATTCAGTACTTC.

V is TRBV6-1 and J is TRBJ2-3; TRBD2 matches 10 bases. CDR1 and CDR2 (germline): MNHNS, SASEGT. CDR3 length: 16 amino acids. V lost 3 bases and J lost 5; bases outside the gene matches: 8. This CDR3 is CASSETLAGAGDTQYF. CDR3 nucleotides: TGTGCCAGCAGTGAGACCCTAGCGGGAGCGGGAGATACGCAGTATTTT.

The chain carries TRBV7-2 and TRBJ1-2; the match to TRBD1 covers 7 bases. With V trimmed by 1 base and J by 4 bases, 9 bases remained unmatched. Germline V CDR1 and CDR2: SGHTA, FQGNSA. This CDR3 contains 16 residues. The CDR3 loop is CASSLVEGARGYGYTF. The CDR3, as DNA: TGTGCCAGCAGCTTAGTAGAGGGGGCGCGTGGCTATGGCTACACCTTC.

The J gene is TRBJ1-4, the V gene TRBV4-2, with 10 bases identical to TRBD1. With 0 bases clipped from V and 4 bases from J, the junction kept 8 bases outside the gene matches. The germline V gene has CDR1 LGHNA and CDR2 YNFKEQ. The length of the CDR3 is 18 residues. CDR3 coding DNA: TGTGCCAGCAGCCAAGATCGTGAAGGACAGGGGGGTAATGAAAAACTGTTTTTT. It translates to CASSQDREGQGGNEKLFF.

In its sample, this clone was seen many times. The chain recombines TRBV14 with TRBJ1-3, with D perhaps TRBD1 (5 bases). V lost 7 bases, J lost 4 bases, and 14 bases lay in between. Germline V gene sequence: CDR1 SGHDN, CDR2 FVKESK. CDR3 length: 14 amino acids. The CDR3 is CASTPWGSGNTIYF. The CDR3 nucleotides are TGTGCCAGCACCCCGTGGGGGTCCGGAAACACCATATATTTT.

In the case of this clone: An end of the junction does not agree with germline; a read error may underlie this. Other DNA sequences of this sample code for an identical CDR3. The rearrangement uses TRBV6-5 and TRBJ1-1; possibly TRBD1 for D (5 bases). Per the germline V gene, CDR1 is MNHEY and CDR2 is SVGAGI. The CDR3 runs to 13 residues. CDR3 sequence reads: CASSRQRNTEAFF. CDR3 DNA: TGTGCCAGCAGTCGACAGAGGAACACTGAAGCGTTCTTT.

This clone was observed a single time. The chain has TRBV19 and TRBJ1-4; D unresolved. The CDR3 runs 12 residues. Trimming stripped 7 bases from V and 7 bases from J, with 10 bases between. CDR1 and CDR2 (germline): LNHDA, SQIVND (reference sequence). The CDR3 DNA reads TGTGCCAGTATCTCCCCGGGTGAAAAACTGTTTTTT. As protein: CASISPGEKLFF.